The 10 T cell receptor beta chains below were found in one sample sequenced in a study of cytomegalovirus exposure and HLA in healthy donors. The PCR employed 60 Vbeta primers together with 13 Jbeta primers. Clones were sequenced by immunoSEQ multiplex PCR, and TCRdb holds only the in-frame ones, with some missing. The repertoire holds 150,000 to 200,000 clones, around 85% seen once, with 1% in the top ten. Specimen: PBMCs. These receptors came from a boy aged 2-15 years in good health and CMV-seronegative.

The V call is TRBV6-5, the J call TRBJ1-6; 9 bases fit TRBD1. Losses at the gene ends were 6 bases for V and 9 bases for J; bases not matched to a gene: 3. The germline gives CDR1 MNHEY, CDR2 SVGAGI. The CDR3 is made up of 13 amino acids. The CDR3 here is CASRQGAFSPLHF. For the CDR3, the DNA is TGTGCCAGCAGACAGGGGGCCTTTTCACCCCTCCACTTT.

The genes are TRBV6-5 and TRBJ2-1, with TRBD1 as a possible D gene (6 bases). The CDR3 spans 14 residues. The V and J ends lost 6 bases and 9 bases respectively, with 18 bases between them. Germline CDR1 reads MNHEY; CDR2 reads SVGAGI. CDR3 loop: CASSPGVRGSEQFF. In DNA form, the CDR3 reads TGTGCCAGCAGCCCAGGGGTGCGAGGATCTGAGCAGTTCTTC.

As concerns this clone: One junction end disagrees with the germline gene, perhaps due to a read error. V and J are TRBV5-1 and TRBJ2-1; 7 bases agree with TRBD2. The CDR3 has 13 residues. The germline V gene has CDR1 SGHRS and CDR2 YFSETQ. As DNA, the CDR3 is TGCGCCAGCAGCTTGGGACTAGCTAATGAGCAGCTCTTC. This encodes CASSLGLANEQLF. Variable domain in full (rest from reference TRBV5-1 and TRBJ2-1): KAGVTQTPRYLIKTRGQQVTLSCSPISGHRSVSWYQQTPGQGLQFLFEYFSETQRNKGNFPGRFSGRQFSNSRSEMNVSTLELGDSALYLCASSLGLANEQLFGPGTRLTVL.

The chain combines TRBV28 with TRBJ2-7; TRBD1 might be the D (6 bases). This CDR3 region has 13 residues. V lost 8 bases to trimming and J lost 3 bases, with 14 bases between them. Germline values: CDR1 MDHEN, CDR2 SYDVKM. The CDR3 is CASEGTNDYEQYF. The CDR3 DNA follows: TGTGCCAGCGAAGGGACAAATGACTACGAGCAGTACTTC.

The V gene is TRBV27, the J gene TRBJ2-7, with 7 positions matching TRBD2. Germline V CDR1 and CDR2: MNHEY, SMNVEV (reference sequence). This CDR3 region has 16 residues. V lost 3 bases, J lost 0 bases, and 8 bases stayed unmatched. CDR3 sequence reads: CASSFGGLTSSYEQYF. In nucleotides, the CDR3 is TGTGCCAGCAGTTTCGGGGGACTAACGAGCTCCTACGAGCAGTACTTC.

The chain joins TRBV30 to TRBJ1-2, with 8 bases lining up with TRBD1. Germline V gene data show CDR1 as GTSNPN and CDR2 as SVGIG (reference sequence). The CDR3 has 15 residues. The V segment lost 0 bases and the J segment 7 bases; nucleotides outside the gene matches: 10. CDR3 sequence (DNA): TGTGCCTGGAGTGTACCGGTCGGCAGGGGGCTTGGCTACACCTTC. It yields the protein CAWSVPVGRGLGYTF. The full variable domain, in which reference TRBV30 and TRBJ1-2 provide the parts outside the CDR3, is SQTIHQWPATLVQPVGSPLSLECTVEGTSNPNLYWYRQAAGRGLQLLFYSVGIGQISSEVPQNLSASRPQDRQFILSSKKLLLSDSGFYLCAWSVPVGRGLGYTFGSGTRLTVV.

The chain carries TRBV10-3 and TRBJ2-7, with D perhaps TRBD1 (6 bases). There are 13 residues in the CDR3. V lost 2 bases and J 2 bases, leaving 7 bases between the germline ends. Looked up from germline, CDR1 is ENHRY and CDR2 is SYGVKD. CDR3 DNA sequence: TGTGCCATCAGTGAGGGACAGACCTACGAGCAGTACTTC. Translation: CAISEGQTYEQYF.

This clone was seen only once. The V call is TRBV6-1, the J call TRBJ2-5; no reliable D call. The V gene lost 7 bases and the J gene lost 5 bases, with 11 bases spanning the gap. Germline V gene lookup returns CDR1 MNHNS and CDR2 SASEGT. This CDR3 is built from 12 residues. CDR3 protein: CASMSSRETQYF. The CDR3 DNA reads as TGTGCCAGCATGAGCTCCCGGGAGACCCAGTACTTC.

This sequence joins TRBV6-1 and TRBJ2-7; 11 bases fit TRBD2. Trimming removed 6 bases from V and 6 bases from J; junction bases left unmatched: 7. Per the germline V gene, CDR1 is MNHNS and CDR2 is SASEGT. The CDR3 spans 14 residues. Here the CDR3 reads CASSIAGGAGEQYV. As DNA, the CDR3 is TGTGCCAGCAGCATAGCGGGGGGGGCAGGCGAGCAGTACGTC.

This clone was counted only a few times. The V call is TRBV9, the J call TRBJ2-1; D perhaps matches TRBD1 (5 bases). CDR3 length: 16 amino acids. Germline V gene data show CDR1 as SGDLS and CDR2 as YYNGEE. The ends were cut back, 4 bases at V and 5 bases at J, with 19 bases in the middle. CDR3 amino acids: CASSHDWGGRDNEQFF. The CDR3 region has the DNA TGTGCCAGCAGCCACGACTGGGGCGGTAGGGACAATGAGCAGTTCTTC.